Sequencing of this TCR beta chain was carried out in a study of blood T cells in healthy people across ages. Total RNA, at least 6 micrograms per sample, was extracted from PBMCs. Per the germline V gene, CDR1 is SGHTA and CDR2 is FQGNSA. This CDR3 has 13 residues. For this clonotype: Its specificity is not known. The junction and the germline gene differ at one end; a read error may be behind it.

The second PCR ran roughly 6 to 11 cycles with a sample-barcoded 5' primer and J-beta primers. TCRdb re-derived calls from the 5' RACE reads in MiXCR, one entry per CDR3 protein. The sample has roughly 1.4 million distinct CDR3 sequences, around 55% seen once. Study outcomes and limitations: CMV status of donors was not determined, possibly confounding expanded clonotype changes. The study found more naive CD4+ cells and higher diversity in long-lived than aged donors. Observed TCR beta diversity per million T cells went down as age went up. This fall followed a roughly linear course with age.

The V and J genes are TRBV7-2 and TRBJ2-5; D call uncertain. The DNA end is a closer match to TRBJ2-7, so the J assignment may be wrong. This clonotype was obtained from a man aged 18-30 years in good health. The sequenced material came from blood. CDR3 in DNA: TGTGCCGGCAGCTTAGCCGTGGGTTACGAGCAGTACTTC. Encoded protein: CAGSLAVGYEQYF.